A selection of T cell receptor beta chains follows, all from one sample in a study of CD8+ T cells in alopecia areata. This table comes from immunoSEQ multiplex PCR, and its TCRdb copy is limited to in-frame clones, with some not included. The data contain 70,000 or so clones, roughly 28% of them seen just once; the ten biggest clones take up approximately 15%. This sample comprised CD8+ T cells sorted from blood, obtained at week 4, from a patient treated with tofacitinib. The receptors derive from a human donor with alopecia areata. Each CDR3 is given with its conserved first and last residue. D genes are given only for firm matches. Some rows have no size entry. The others give once, few or many, or a class for an expanded clone.

abundance	d_gene	j_gene	v_gene	CDR3nt	CDR3aa
few	NA	TRBJ1-2	TRBV5-6	TGTGCCAGCAGCCCGCGACAGTACCATTATGGCTACACCTTC	CASSPRQYHYGYTF
few	TRBD2	TRBJ2-7	TRBV29-1	TGCAGCGCCAGATTAGCGGGAGTCCACGAGCAGTACTTC	CSARLAGVHEQYF
few	NA	TRBJ2-1	TRBV19	TGTGCCAGTACTACACAGGGCTCCTCCTACAATGAGCAGTTCTTC	CASTTQGSSYNEQFF
NA	TRBD1	TRBJ2-5	TRBV23-1	TGCGCCAGCACGCAGGGGGCGGGTGAGACCCAGTACTTC	CASTQGAGETQYF
NA	NA	TRBJ2-2	TRBV9	TGTGCCAGCAGCGCAGGGATCACCGGGGAGCTGTTTTTT	CASSAGITGELFF
NA	NA	TRBJ2-3	TRBV29-1	TGCAGCGTTGAAGGGTGGCAGGCCCTCCTGGACACAGATACGCAGTATTTT	CSVEGWQALLDTDTQYF
few	NA	TRBJ2-1	TRBV4-3	TGCGCCAGCAGCCAAGACGTCCGAGGGGGATACAATGAGCAGTTCTTC	CASSQDVRGGYNEQFF
NA	TRBD1	TRBJ2-5	TRBV5-1	TGCGCCAGCGGGGACAGGGGATTGGAGACCCAGTACTTC	CASGDRGLETQYF
NA	NA	TRBJ2-1	TRBV29-1	TGCACCACCCCAGAGCCCGGGACGAGCAATGAGCAGTTCTTC	CTTPEPGTSNEQFF
few	NA	TRBJ2-1	TRBV29-1	TGCAGCGTCGTCCGGCAGTACAATGAGCAGTTCTTC	CSVVRQYNEQFF
NA	NA	TRBJ2-7	TRBV29-1	TGCAGCGCCCGGACGGCGGTCTACGAGCAGTACTTC	CSARTAVYEQYF
few	NA	TRBJ1-1	TRBV29-1	TGCAGCACGGACACCTTGAACACTGAAGCTTTCTTT	CSTDTLNTEAFF
once	NA	TRBJ2-2	TRBV29-1	TGCAGCGTTTACTCGTGGGAGGCGGGCGGGGAGCTGTTTTTT	CSVYSWEAGGELFF
NA	TRBD1	TRBJ2-7	TRBV9	TGTGCCAGCAGCGAAGGGGACAGTTCCTACGAGCAGTACTTC	CASSEGDSSYEQYF
few	TRBD2	TRBJ2-7	TRBV6-5	TGTGCCAGCAGTGGACTAGGTTTCTCCTACGAGCAGTACTTC	CASSGLGFSYEQYF
few	NA	TRBJ2-2	TRBV29-1	TGCAGCGTTTTAGGAGGTGCCGGGGAGCTGTTTTTT	CSVLGGAGELFF
NA	NA	TRBJ1-5	TRBV30	TGTGCCTGGAGTGCAGGACCTCAGCCCCAGCATTTT	CAWSAGPQPQHF
NA	NA	TRBJ1-2	TRBV5-1	TGCGCCAGCAGCGCCGGACAGAAACCAAACTATGGCTACACCTTC	CASSAGQKPNYGYTF
NA	NA	TRBJ2-1	TRBV29-1	TGCAGCGTTGAAGGGCGGGTCGGGTCGCACAATGAGCAGTTCTTC	CSVEGRVGSHNEQFF
NA	TRBD1	TRBJ1-5	TRBV4-1	TGCGCCAGCAGCCAATTTGGACAGGGGGCGAATCAGCCCCAGCATTTT	CASSQFGQGANQPQHF
NA	TRBD1	TRBJ1-1	TRBV6-1	TGTGCCACTCGGGACAGACTGAACACTGAAGCTTTCTTT	CATRDRLNTEAFF
NA	TRBD2	TRBJ2-3	TRBV30	TGTGCCTGGAGTAGCGGGAGCGGCTCAGATACGCAGTATTTT	CAWSSGSGSDTQYF
NA	NA	TRBJ1-1	TRBV30	TGTGCCGAGGAAGCACTGAACACTGAAGCTTTCTTT	CAEEALNTEAFF
NA	NA	TRBJ2-3	TRBV9	TGTGCCAGCAGCGCCGCGATACTTGGAGATACGCAGTATTTT	CASSAAILGDTQYF
few	TRBD2	TRBJ2-7	TRBV4-3	TGCGCCAGCAGCCAAGGTACGGCTAGCGGGACCCACGAGCAGTACTTC	CASSQGTASGTHEQYF
NA	TRBD1	TRBJ2-7	TRBV5-4	TGTGCCAGCAGCTTGAGGGCAGGGGGTAATTACGAGCAGTACTTC	CASSLRAGGNYEQYF
few	NA	TRBJ2-5	TRBV23-1	TGCGCCAGCAGTGGAAAGGGGTCGGGAGAGGGGGAGACCCAGTACTTC	CASSGKGSGEGETQYF
NA	NA	TRBJ1-1	TRBV5-1	TGCGCCAGTAGGGAAAACACTGAAGCTTTCTTT	CASRENTEAFF